These 2 T cell receptor beta chains were all obtained from the same sample, sequenced in a study of blood T cell repertoires in COVID-19. Produced via immunoSEQ multiplex PCR; TCRdb's table is partial and in-frame only. This sample yields some 120,000 clones, of which approximately 90% are seen a single time; less than 2% belongs to the top ten. Material for sequencing was peripheral blood. Receptor source: a human donor with active COVID-19. The donor label of this sample is uncertain.

This clone was picked up one time. The V call is TRBV4-3, the J call TRBJ2-2; TRBD1 is a possible D gene (6 bases). Deletions cut 1 base from V and 1 base from J, with 13 bases between. This CDR3 spans 17 amino acids. CDR1 and CDR2 from the germline V gene are LGHNA and YSLEER. The CDR3 is CASSQGVGAKNTGELFF. The CDR3 DNA is TGCGCCAGCAGCCAAGGGGTGGGGGCAAAGAACACCGGGGAGCTGTTTTTT.

The V call is TRBV3-1 (or the pseudogene TRBV3-2), the J call TRBJ2-7; maybe TRBD1 (6 bases). V was pared by 3 bases and J by 4 bases, with 16 bases between. Germline CDR1 is LGHDT and CDR2 is YNNKEL (reference sequence). The CDR3 is made up of 15 amino acids. The CDR3 spells CASSQKAGVSYEQYF. CDR3 coding DNA: TGTGCCAGCAGCCAGAAGGCAGGGGTTTCTTACGAGCAGTACTTC.